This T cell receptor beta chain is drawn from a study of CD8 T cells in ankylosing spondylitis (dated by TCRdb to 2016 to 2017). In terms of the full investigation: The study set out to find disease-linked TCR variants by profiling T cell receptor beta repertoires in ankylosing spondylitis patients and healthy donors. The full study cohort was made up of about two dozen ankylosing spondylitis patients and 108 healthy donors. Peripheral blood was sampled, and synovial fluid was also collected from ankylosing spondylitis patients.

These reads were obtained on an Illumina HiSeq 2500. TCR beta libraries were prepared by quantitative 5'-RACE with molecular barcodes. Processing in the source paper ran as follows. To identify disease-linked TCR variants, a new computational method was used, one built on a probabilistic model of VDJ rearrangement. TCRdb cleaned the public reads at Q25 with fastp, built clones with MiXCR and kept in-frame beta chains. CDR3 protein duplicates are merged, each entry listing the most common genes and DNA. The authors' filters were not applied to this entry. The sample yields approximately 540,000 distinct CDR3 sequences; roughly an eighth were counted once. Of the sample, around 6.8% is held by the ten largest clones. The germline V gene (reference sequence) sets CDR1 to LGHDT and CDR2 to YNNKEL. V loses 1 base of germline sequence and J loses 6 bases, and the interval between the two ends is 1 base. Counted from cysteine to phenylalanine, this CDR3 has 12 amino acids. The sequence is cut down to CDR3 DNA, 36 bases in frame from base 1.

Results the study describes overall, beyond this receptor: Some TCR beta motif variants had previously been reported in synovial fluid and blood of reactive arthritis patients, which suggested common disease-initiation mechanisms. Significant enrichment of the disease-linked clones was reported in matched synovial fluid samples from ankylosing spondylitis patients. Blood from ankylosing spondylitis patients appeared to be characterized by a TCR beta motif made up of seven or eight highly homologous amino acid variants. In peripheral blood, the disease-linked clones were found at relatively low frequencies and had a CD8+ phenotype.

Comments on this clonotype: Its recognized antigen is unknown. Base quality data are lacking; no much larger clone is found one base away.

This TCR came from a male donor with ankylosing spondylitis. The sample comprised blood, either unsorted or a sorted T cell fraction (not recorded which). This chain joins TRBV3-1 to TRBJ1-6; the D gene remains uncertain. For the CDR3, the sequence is CASSQANSPLHF. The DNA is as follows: TGTGCCAGCAGCCAAGCTAATTCACCCCTCCACTTT.